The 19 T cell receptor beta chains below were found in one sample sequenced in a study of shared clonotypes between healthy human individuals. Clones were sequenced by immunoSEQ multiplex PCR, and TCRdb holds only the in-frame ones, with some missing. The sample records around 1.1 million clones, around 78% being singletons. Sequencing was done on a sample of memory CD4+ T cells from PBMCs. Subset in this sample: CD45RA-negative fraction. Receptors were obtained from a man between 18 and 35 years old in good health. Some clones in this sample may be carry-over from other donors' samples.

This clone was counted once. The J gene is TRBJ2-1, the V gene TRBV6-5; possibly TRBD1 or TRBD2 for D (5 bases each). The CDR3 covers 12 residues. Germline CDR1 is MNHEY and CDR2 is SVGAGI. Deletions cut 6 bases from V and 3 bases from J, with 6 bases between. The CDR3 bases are TGTGCCAGCAGGGGGGTCTACAATGAGCAGTTCTTC. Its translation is CASRGVYNEQFF.

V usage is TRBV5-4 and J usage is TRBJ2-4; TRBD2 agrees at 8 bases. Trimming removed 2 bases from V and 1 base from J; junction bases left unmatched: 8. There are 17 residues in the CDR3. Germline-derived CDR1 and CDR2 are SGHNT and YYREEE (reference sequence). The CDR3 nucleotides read TGTGCCAGCAGCTTCGGGGCTAGCGGGTTTGCCAAAAACATTCAGTACTTC. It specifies CASSFGASGFAKNIQYF.

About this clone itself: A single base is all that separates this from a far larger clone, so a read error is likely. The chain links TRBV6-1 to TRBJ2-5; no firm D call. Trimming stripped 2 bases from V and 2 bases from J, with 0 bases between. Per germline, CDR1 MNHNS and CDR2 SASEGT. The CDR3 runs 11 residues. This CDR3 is CASSEQETQYF. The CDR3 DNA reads TGTGCCAGCAGTGAACAAGAGACCCAGTACTTC.

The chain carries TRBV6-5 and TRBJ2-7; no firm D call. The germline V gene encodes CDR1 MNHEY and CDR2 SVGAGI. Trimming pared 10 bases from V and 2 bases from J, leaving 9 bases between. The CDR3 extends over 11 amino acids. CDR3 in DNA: TGTGCCACCACGAAGGCCTACGAGCAGTACTTC. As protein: CATTKAYEQYF.

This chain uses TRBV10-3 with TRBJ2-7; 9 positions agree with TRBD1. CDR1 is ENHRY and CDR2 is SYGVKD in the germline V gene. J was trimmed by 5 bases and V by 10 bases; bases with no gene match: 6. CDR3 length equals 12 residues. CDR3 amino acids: CATRQGGNEQYF. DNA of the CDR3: TGTGCCACAAGACAGGGGGGAAACGAGCAGTACTTC.

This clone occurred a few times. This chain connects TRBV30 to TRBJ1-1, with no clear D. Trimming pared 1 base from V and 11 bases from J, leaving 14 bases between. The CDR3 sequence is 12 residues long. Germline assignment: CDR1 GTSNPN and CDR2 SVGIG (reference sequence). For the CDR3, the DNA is TGTGCCTGGAGTGCCAAGGGCTTGCGGGCTTTCTTT. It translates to CAWSAKGLRAFF.

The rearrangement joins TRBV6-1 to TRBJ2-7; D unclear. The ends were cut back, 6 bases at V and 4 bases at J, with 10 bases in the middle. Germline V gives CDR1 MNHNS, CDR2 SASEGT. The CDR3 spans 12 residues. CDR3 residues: CASSESIYEQYF. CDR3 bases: TGTGCCAGCAGCGAAAGCATATACGAGCAGTACTTC.

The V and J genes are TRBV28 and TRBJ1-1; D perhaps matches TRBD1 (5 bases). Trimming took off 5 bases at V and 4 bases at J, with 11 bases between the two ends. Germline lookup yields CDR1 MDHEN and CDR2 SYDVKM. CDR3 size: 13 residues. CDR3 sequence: CASSLPGTTEAFF. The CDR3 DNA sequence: TGTGCCAGCAGTCTCCCTGGGACCACTGAAGCTTTCTTT. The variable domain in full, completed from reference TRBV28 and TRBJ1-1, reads DVKVTQSSRYLVKRTGEKVFLECVQDMDHENMFWYRQDPGLGLRLIYFSYDVKMKEKGDIPEGYSVSREKKERFSLILESASTNQTSMYLCASSLPGTTEAFFGQGTRLTVV.

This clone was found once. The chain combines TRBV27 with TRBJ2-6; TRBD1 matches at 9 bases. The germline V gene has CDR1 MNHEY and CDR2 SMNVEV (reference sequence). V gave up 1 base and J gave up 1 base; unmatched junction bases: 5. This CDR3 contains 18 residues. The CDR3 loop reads CASSLYGTGNSGANVLTF. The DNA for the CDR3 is TGTGCCAGCAGTTTATACGGGACAGGGAATTCTGGGGCCAACGTCCTGACTTTC.

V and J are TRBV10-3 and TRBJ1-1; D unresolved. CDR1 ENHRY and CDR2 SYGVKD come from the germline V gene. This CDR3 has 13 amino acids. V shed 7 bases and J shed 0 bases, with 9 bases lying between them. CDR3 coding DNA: TGTGCCATCAAGGGCAGCATGAACACTGAAGCTTTCTTT. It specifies CAIKGSMNTEAFF.

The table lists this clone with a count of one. CDR3 protein: CASSLATGAQPQHF. The CDR3, as DNA: TGCGCCAGCAGCTTGGCAACAGGGGCTCAGCCCCAGCATTTT. J is TRBJ1-5 and V is TRBV5-1; 7 bases are a match to TRBD1. This CDR3 has 14 amino acids. CDR1 and CDR2 (germline): SGHRS, YFSETQ. The J segment lost 6 bases and the V segment lost 0 bases, leaving 3 bases of the junction unmatched.

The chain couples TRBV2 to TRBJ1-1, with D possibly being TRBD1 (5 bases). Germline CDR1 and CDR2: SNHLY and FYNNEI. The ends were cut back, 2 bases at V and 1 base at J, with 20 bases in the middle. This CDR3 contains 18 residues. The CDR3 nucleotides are TGTGCCAGCAGTGAATTTTGGGGGACCTACACCCCGAACACTGAAGCTTTCTTT. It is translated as CASSEFWGTYTPNTEAFF.

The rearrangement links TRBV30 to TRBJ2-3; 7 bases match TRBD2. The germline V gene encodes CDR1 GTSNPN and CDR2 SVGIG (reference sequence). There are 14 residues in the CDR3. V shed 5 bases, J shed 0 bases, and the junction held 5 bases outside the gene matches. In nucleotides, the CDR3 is TGTGCCTGGTCTAGCGGCAAAAGCACAGATACGCAGTATTTT. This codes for CAWSSGKSTDTQYF.

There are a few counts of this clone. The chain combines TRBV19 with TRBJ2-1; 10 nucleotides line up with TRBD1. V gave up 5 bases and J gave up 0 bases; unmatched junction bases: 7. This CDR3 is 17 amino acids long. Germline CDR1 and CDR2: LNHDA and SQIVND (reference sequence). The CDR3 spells CASSLRQGASSYNEQFF. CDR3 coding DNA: TGTGCCAGTAGTTTACGACAGGGGGCTAGCTCCTACAATGAGCAGTTCTTC.

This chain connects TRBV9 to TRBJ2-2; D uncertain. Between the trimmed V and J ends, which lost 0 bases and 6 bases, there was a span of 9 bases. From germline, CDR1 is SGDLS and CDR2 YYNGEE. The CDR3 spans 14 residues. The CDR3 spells CASSVGMEPGELFF. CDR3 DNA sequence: TGTGCCAGCAGCGTAGGAATGGAGCCCGGGGAGCTGTTTTTT.

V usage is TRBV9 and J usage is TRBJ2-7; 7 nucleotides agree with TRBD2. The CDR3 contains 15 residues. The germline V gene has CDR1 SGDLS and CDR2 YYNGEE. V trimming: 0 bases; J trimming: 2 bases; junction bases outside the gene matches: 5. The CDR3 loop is CASSVASGSPYEQYF. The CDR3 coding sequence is TGTGCCAGCAGCGTAGCTAGCGGTTCCCCCTACGAGCAGTACTTC.

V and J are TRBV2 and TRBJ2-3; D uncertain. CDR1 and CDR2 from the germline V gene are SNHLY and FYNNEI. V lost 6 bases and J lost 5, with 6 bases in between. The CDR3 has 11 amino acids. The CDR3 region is CASSRGDTQYF. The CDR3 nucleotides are TGTGCCAGCAGCCGAGGAGATACGCAGTATTTT.

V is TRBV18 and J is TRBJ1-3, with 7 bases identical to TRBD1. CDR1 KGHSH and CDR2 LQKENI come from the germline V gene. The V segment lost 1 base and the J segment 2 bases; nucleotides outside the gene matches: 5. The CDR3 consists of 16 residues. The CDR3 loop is CASSPQGAKTGNTIYF. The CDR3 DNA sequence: TGTGCCAGCTCACCACAGGGGGCTAAGACTGGAAACACCATATATTTT.

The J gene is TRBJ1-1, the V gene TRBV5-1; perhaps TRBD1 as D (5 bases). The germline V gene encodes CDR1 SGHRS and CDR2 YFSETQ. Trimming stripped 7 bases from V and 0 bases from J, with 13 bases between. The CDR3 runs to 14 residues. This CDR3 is CASSRDGMNTEAFF. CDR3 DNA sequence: TGCGCCAGCTCCAGGGACGGCATGAACACTGAAGCTTTCTTT.